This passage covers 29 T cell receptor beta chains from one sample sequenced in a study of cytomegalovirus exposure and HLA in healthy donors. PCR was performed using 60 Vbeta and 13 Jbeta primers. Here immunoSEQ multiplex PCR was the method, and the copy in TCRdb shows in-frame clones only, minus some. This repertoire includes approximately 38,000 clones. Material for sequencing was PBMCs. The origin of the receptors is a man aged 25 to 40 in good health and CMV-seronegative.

Here the CDR3 reads CASSLGQGDTEAFF. DNA for the CDR3: TGTGCCAGCAGCTTGGGGCAGGGGGACACTGAAGCTTTCTTT. The J gene is TRBJ1-1, the V gene TRBV7-9; 7 bases align to TRBD1. The CDR3 covers 14 residues. J was trimmed by 3 bases and V by 3 bases; bases with no gene match: 4. CDR1 and CDR2 (germline): SEHNR, FQNEAQ (reference sequence).

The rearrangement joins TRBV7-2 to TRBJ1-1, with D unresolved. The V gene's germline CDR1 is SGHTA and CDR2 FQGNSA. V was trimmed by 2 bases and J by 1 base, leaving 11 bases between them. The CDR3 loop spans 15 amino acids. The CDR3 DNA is TGTGCCAGCAGCTTACTAAGGAGTTCGAACACTGAAGCTTTCTTT. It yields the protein CASSLLRSSNTEAFF.

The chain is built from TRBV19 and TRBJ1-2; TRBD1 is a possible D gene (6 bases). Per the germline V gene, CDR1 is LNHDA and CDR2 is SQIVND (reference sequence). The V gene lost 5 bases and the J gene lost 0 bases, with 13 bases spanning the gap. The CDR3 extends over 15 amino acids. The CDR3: CASSSQGGANYGYTF. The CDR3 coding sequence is TGTGCCAGTAGTTCCCAAGGGGGAGCTAACTATGGCTACACCTTC.

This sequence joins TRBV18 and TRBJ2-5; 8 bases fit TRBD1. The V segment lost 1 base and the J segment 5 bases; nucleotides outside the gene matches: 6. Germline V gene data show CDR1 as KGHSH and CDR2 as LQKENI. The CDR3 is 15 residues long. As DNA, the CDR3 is TGTGCCAGCTCACCACGGGCAGGGGGCGACGAGACCCAGTACTTC. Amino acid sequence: CASSPRAGGDETQYF.

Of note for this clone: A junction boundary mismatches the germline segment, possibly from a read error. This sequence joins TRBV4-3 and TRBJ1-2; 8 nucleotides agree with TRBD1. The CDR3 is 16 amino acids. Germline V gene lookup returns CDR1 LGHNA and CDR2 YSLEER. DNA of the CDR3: TGCGCCAGCAGTCAAGGAACAGGGGGATTAAACGATGGCTACACCTTC. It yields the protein CASSQGTGGLNDGYTF.

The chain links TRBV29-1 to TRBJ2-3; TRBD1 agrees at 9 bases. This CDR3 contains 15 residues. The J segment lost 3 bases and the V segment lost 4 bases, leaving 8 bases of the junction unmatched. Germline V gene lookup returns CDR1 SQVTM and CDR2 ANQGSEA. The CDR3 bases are TGCAGCGTTGTACAGGGGGCGAGAAGTACAGATACGCAGTATTTT. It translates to CSVVQGARSTDTQYF.

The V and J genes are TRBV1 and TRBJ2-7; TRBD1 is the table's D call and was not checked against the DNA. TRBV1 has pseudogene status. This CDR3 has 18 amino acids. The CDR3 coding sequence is TGCACCAGCAGCCAGGACTCCCGGGACAATTGGTACTCCTACGAGCAGTACTTC. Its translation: CTSSQDSRDNWYSYEQYF.

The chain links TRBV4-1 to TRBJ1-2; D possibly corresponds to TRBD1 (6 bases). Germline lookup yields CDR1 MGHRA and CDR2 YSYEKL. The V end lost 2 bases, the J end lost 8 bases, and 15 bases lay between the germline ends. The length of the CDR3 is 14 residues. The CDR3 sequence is CASSQFLRTAGYTF. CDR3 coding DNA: TGCGCCAGCAGCCAATTCCTTAGGACAGCCGGCTACACCTTC.

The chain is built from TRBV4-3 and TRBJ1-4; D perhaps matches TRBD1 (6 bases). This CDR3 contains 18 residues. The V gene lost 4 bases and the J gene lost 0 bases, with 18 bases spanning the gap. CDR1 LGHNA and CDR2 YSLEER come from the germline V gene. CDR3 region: CASSPGFGGLATNEKLFF. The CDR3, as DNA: TGCGCCAGCAGCCCAGGGTTCGGGGGGCTCGCAACTAATGAAAAACTGTTTTTT.

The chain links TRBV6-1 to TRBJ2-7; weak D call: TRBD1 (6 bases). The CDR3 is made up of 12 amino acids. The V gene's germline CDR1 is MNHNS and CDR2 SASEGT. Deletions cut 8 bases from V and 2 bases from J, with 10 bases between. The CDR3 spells CASSQGPYEQYF. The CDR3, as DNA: TGTGCCAGCTCACAGGGACCCTACGAGCAGTACTTC.

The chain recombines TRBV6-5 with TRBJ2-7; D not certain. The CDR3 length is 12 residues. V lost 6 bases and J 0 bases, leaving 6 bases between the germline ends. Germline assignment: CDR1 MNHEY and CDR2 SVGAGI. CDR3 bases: TGTGCCAGCAGACATTACTCCTACGAGCAGTACTTC. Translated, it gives CASRHYSYEQYF.

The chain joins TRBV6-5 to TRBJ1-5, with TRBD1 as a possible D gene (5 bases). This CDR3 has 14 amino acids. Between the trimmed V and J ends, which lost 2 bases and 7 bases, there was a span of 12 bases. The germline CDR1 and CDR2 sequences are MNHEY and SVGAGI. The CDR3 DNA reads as TGTGCCAGCAGTTACCGGCAGGGAAACCAGCCCCAGCATTTT. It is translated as CASSYRQGNQPQHF.

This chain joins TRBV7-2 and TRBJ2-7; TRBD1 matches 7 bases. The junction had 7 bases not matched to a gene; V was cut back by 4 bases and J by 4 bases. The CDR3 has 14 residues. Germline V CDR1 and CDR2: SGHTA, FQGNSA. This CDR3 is CASSSDGQVYEQYF. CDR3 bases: TGTGCCAGCAGCTCAGATGGACAGGTTTACGAGCAGTACTTC. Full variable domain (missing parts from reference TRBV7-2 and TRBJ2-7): GAGVSQSPSNKVTEKGKDVELRCDPISGHTALYWYRQSLGQGLEFLIYFQGNSAPDKSGLPSDRFSAERTGGSVSTLTIQRTQQEDSAVYLCASSSDGQVYEQYFGPGTRLTVT.

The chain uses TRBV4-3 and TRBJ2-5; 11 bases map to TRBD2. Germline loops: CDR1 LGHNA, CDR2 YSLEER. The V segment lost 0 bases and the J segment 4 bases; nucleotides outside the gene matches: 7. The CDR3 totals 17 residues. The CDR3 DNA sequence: TGCGCCAGCAGCCAAGAACTAGCGGGAGTTGAGGGAGAGACCCAGTACTTC. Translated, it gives CASSQELAGVEGETQYF.

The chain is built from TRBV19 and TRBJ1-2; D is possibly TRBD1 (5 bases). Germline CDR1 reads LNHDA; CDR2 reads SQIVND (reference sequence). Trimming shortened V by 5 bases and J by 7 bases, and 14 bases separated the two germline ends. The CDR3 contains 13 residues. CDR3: CASSLIQGPGYTF. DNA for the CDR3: TGTGCCAGTAGTTTAATCCAGGGTCCTGGCTACACCTTC.

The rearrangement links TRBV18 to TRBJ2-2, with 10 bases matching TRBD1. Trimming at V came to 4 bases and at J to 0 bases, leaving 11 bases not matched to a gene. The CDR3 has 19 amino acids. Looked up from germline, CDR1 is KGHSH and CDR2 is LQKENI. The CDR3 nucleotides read TGTGCCAGCTCACTAGTCGTTCCGGGACAGGGGACGAACACCGGGGAGCTGTTTTTT. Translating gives CASSLVVPGQGTNTGELFF.

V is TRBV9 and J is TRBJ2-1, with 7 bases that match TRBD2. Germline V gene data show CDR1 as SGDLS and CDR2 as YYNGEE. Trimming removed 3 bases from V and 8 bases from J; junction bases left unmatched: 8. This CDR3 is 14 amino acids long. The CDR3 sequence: CASSEVSGQYEQFF. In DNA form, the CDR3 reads TGTGCCAGCAGCGAGGTTAGCGGGCAGTATGAGCAGTTCTTC.

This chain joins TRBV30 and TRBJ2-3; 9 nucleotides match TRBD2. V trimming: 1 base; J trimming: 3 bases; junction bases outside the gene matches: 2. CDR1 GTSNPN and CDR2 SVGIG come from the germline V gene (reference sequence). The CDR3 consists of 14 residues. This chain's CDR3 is CAWSGLAGTDTQYF. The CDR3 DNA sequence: TGTGCCTGGAGTGGGCTAGCGGGAACAGATACGCAGTATTTT.

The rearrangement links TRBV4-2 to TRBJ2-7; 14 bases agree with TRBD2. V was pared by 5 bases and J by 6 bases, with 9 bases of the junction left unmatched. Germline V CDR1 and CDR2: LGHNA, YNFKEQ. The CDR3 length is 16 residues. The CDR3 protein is CASSSEEGTSGSEQYF. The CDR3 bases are TGTGCCAGCAGCTCTGAGGAGGGGACTAGCGGGAGCGAGCAGTACTTC.

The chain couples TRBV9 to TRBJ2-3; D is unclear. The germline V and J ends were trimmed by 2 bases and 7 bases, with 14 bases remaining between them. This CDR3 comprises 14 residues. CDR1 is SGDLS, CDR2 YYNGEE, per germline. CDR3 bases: TGTGCCAGCAGCGTGAGCGAGATCAACTATACGCAGTATTTT. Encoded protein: CASSVSEINYTQYF.

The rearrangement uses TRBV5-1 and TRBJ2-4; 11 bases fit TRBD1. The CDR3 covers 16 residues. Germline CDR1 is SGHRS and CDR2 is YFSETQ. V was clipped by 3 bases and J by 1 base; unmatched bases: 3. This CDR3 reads CASSSGQGAAKNIQYF. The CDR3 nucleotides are TGCGCCAGCAGCTCCGGACAGGGGGCGGCCAAAAACATTCAGTACTTC.

In nucleotides, the CDR3 is TGTGCCAGCAGCGCGCGGGGTAGCTCCTACAATGAGCAGTTCTTC. Translated: CASSARGSSYNEQFF. V gene TRBV9 combines with J gene TRBJ2-1; TRBD2 is a possible D gene (6 bases). Trimming left V 3 bases short and J 0 bases short, with 10 bases between. The CDR3 is 15 residues long. CDR1 is SGDLS and CDR2 is YYNGEE in the germline V gene.

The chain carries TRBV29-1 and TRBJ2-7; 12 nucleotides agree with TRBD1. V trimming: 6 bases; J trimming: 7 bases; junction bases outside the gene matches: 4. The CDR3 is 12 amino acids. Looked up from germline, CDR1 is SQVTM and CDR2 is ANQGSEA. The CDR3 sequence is CSVGQGAGEQYF. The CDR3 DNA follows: TGCAGCGTGGGACAGGGGGCTGGGGAGCAGTACTTC.

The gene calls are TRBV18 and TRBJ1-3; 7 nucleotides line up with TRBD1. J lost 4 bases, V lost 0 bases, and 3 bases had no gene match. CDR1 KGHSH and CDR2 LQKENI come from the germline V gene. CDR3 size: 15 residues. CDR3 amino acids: CASSPPGQYGNTIYF. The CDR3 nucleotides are TGTGCCAGCTCACCACCGGGACAGTACGGAAACACCATATATTTT. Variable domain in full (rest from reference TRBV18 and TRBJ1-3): NAGVMQNPRHLVRRRGQEARLRCSPMKGHSHVYWYRQLPEEGLKFMVYLQKENIIDESGMPKERFSAEFPKEGPSILRIQQVVRGDSAAYFCASSPPGQYGNTIYFGEGSWLTVV.

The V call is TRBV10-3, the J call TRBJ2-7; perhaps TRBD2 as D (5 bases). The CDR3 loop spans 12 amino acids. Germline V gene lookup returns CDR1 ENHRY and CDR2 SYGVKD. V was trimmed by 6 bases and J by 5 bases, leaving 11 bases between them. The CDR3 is CAIRRTLDEQYF. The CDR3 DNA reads TGTGCCATCAGGCGGACTCTTGACGAGCAGTACTTC.

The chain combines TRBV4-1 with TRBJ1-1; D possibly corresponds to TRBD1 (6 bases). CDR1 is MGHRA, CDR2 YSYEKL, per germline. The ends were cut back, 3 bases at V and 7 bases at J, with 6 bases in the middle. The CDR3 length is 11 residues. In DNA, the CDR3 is TGCGCCAGCAGCCAGGACAGTGAAGCTTTCTTT. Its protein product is CASSQDSEAFF.

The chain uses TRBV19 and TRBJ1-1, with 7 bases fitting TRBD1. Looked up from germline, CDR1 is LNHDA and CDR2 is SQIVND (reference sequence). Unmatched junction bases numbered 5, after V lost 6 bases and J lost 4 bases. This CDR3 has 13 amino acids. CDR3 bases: TGTGCCAGTAGCGCAGACAGGGCCACTGAAGCTTTCTTT. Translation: CASSADRATEAFF.

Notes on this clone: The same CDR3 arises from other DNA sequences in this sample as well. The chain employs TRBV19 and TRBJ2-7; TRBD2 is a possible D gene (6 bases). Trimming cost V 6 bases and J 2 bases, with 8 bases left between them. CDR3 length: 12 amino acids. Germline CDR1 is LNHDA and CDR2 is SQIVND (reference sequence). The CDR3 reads CASSGSTYEQYF. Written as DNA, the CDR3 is TGTGCCAGTAGCGGGAGCACCTACGAGCAGTACTTC.

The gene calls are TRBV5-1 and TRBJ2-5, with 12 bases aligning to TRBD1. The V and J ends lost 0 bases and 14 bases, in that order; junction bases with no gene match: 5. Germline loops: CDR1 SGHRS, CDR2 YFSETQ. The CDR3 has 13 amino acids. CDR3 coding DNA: TGCGCCAGCAGCTTGGAGGGGACAGGGGGCCTTTACTTC. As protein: CASSLEGTGGLYF.